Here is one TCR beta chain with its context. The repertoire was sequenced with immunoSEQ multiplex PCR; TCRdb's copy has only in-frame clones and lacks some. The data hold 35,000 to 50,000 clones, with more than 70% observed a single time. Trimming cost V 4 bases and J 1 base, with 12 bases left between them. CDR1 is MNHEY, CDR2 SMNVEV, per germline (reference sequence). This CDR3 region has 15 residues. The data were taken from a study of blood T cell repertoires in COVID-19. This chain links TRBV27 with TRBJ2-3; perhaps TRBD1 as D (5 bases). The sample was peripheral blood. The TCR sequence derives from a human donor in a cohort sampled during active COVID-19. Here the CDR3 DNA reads TGTGCCAGCAGTTCTGGGGCGGCCCGCACAGATACGCAGTATTTT. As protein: CASSSGAARTDTQYF.